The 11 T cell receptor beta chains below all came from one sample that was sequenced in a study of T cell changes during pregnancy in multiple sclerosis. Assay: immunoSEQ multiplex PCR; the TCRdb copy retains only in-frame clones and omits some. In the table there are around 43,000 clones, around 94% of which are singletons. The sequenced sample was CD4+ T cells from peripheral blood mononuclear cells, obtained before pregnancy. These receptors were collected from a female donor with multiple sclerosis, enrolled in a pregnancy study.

CDR3 loop: CASSIGAVNTEAFF. The CDR3 coding sequence is TGTGCCAGTAGTATAGGGGCAGTGAACACTGAAGCTTTCTTT. This rearrangement joins TRBV19 to TRBJ1-1; D not resolved. V was clipped by 1 base and J by 0 bases, with 6 bases between them. The germline V gene encodes CDR1 LNHDA and CDR2 SQIVND (reference sequence). The CDR3 is 14 amino acids.

The CDR3 region is CASSTASGTSTWTQYF. The CDR3 coding sequence is TGTGCCAGTAGTACGGCTAGCGGGACAAGTACCTGGACCCAGTACTTC. The V call is TRBV19, the J call TRBJ2-5; 9 bases match TRBD2. The junction had 13 bases not matched to a gene; V was cut back by 4 bases and J by 7 bases. CDR3 length: 16 residues. Germline CDR1 LNHDA, CDR2 SQIVND (reference sequence).

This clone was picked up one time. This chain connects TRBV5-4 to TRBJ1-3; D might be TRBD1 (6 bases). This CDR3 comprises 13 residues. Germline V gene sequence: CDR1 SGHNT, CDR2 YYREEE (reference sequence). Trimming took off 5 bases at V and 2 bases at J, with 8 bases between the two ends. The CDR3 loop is CASSTGPGNTIYF. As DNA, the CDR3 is TGTGCCAGCAGTACAGGGCCTGGAAACACCATATATTTT. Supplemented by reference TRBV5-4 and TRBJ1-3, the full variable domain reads ETGVTQSPTHLIKTRGQQVTLRCSSQSGHNTVSWYQQALGQGPQFIFQYYREEENGRGNFPPRFSGLQFPNYSSELNVNALELDDSALYLCASSTGPGNTIYFGEGSWLTVV.

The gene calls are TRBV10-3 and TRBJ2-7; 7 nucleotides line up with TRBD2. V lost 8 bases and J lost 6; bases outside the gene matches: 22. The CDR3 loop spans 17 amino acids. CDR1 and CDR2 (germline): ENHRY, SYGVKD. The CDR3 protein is CAISGTTLGAPYGEQYF. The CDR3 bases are TGTGCCATCTCTGGGACTACTCTCGGAGCCCCCTACGGCGAGCAGTACTTC.

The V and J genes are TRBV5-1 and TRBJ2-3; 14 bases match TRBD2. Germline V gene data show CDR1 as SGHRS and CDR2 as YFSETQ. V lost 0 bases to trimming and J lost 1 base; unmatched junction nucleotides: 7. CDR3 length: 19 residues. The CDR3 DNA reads TGCGCCAGCAGCTTGGAGGGACTAGCGGGAGTGTCGGGCACAGATACGCAGTATTTT. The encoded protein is CASSLEGLAGVSGTDTQYF. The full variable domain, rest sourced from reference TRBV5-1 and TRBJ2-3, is KAGVTQTPRYLIKTRGQQVTLSCSPISGHRSVSWYQQTPGQGLQFLFEYFSETQRNKGNFPGRFSGRQFSNSRSEMNVSTLELGDSALYLCASSLEGLAGVSGTDTQYFGPGTRLTVL.

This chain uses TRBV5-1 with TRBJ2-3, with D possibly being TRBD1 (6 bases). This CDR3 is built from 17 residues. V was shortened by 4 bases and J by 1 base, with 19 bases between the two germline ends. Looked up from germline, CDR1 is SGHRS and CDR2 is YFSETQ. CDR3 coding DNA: TGCGCCAGCAGCCCGACGTCTGGGCCAGGGGGCACAGATACGCAGTATTTT. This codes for CASSPTSGPGGTDTQYF.

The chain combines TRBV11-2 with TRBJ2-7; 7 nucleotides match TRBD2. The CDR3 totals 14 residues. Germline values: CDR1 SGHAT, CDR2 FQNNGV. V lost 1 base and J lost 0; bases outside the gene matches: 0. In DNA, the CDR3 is TGTGCCAGCAGCTTAGGGGGGGGCTCCTACGAGCAGTACTTC. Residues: CASSLGGGSYEQYF.

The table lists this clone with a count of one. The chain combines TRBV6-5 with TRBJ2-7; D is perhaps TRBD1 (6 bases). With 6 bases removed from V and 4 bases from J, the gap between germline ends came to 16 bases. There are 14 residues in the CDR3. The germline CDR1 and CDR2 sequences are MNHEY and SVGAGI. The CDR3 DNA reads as TGTGCCAGCAGGACCCGAGACAGGCCGTACGAGCAGTACTTC. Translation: CASRTRDRPYEQYF.

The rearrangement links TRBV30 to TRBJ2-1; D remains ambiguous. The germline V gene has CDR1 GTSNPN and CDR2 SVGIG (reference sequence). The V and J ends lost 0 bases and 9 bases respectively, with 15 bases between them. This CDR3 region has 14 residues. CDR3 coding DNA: TGTGCCTGGAGTGTCCTGCTCGAAGTCGGTGAGCAGTTCTTC. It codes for CAWSVLLEVGEQFF.

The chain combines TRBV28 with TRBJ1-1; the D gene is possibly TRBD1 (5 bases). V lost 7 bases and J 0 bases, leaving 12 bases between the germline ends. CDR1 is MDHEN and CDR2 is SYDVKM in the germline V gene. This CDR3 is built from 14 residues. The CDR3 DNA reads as TGTGCCAGCACCGAAGGGGCCATGAACACTGAAGCTTTCTTT. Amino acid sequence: CASTEGAMNTEAFF.

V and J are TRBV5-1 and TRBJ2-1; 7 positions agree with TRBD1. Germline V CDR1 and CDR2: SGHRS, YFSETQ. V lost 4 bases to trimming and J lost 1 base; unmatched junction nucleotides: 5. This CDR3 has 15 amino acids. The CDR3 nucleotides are TGCGCCAGCAGCCCGACAGGGATGTCCTACAATGAGCAGTTCTTC. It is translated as CASSPTGMSYNEQFF.